These 5 T cell receptor beta chains originate from one sample sequenced in a study of blood T cell repertoires in COVID-19 (dated by TCRdb to 2020 to 2021). Preparation of the library involved the immunoSEQ multiplex PCR assay. TCRdb mirrors the immuneACCESS table, restricted to in-frame sequences. Some clones are absent from its copies; in checked studies, under half trace to an unresolved V gene, and the reason for the others is unknown. This sample gives roughly 180,000 clones in total; over 80% of them show up just once. The ten top clones hold roughly 13% of the sample. The sample consisted of PBMCs or T cells enriched from blood (not recorded which). These receptors all come from a woman aged 60-75 years who had recovered from COVID-19.

The rearrangement links TRBV3-1 (or the pseudogene TRBV3-2) to TRBJ2-1; 7 bases agree with TRBD2. Germline V CDR1 and CDR2: LGHDT, YNNKEL (reference sequence). The CDR3 is made up of 15 amino acids. V dropped 0 bases and J dropped 8; count of bases not matched to a gene: 7. The CDR3 sequence: CASSQDGLVGHEQFF. CDR3 nucleotides: TGTGCCAGCAGCCAAGACGGACTAGTTGGGCATGAGCAGTTCTTC.

This rearrangement joins TRBV28 to TRBJ2-7; D remains unclear. Germline V CDR1 and CDR2: MDHEN, SYDVKM. Trimming cost V 6 bases and J 3 bases, with 9 bases left between them. The CDR3 covers 12 residues. CDR3 sequence (DNA): TGTGCCAGCAGCCGCTCAGGCTACGAGCAGTACTTC. Its protein is CASSRSGYEQYF.

The rearrangement joins TRBV5-1 to TRBJ2-5, with 12 bases that match TRBD1. V dropped 4 bases and J dropped 4; count of bases not matched to a gene: 5. This CDR3 has 15 amino acids. From germline, CDR1 is SGHRS and CDR2 YFSETQ. CDR3 nucleotides: TGCGCCAGCAGCACCGGGACAGGGGGCCCAGAGACCCAGTACTTC. It is translated as CASSTGTGGPETQYF.

This clone was seen once. The chain carries TRBV7-2 and TRBJ2-2, with 8 bases lining up with TRBD1. CDR1 and CDR2 (germline): SGHTA, FQGNSA. Trimming removed 4 bases from V and 4 bases from J; junction bases left unmatched: 11. The CDR3 runs to 17 residues. The CDR3 spells CASSSLPGQASTGELFF. The CDR3 coding sequence is TGTGCCAGCAGCTCATTACCGGGACAGGCGAGCACCGGGGAGCTGTTTTTT.

The J gene is TRBJ1-1, the V gene TRBV6-5; D possibly corresponds to TRBD1 (6 bases). Germline V gives CDR1 MNHEY, CDR2 SVGAGI. Trimming pared 2 bases from V and 6 bases from J, leaving 13 bases between. This CDR3 contains 14 residues. CDR3: CASSYQPGTPEAFF. CDR3 DNA: TGTGCCAGCAGTTACCAGCCCGGGACACCTGAAGCTTTCTTT.